This T cell receptor beta chain stems from a study of Tregs in tolerant kidney transplant recipients. Study-level background: CD4+CD25+CD127- cells came from approximately three-day belatacept mixed lymphocyte reactions, some with roughly five-day graft donor restimulation. Recipient cells were told from donor cells by antibody staining. Study-wide results and caveats: This study did not directly address biological reproducibility.

To note about this clone: Antigen unknown.

The CDR3 is 17 residues long. TCRdb's copy holds only in-frame clones and misses some; the assay was immunoSEQ multiplex PCR. The sample consists of around 21,000 clones, around 71% of them appearing once. The sequencing input was Tregs from blood cultured with allogeneic cells. The receptor comes from a human donor in good health. The rearrangement links TRBV21-1 to TRBJ1-4; the D segment call TRBD1 is taken from the table without a DNA check. TRBV21-1 is a documented pseudogene. CDR3 coding DNA: TGTGCCAGCAGCAAACGGGAACAGGGTAGGGATGGGGAAAAACTGTTTTTT. Amino acid sequence: CASSKREQGRDGEKLFF.